The 17 T cell receptor beta chains presented below share a single source sample, sequenced in a study of blood T cell repertoires in COVID-19. Only in-frame clones appear in the TCRdb table, and some are missing; sequencing was by immunoSEQ multiplex PCR. The sample has 90,000 to 150,000 clones, roughly 87% seen once. The sample consisted of peripheral blood. The receptors come from an elderly man with acute or convalescent COVID-19.

The chain is built from TRBV18 and TRBJ2-3; TRBD2 aligns across 12 bases. J was trimmed by 4 bases and V by 3 bases; bases with no gene match: 11. The CDR3 extends over 18 amino acids. The V gene's germline CDR1 is KGHSH and CDR2 LQKENI. CDR3 amino acids: CASSPGLAGRKGADTQYF. The CDR3 DNA reads TGTGCCAGCTCACCCGGACTAGCGGGGAGGAAGGGGGCAGATACGCAGTATTTT.

With respect to this clone: At one end the junction does not follow the germline gene, possibly because of a read error. The V and J genes are TRBV20-1 and TRBJ2-7, with unresolved D. The CDR3 is 9 amino acids. Germline CDR1 and CDR2: DFQATT and SNEGSKA (reference sequence). CDR3 in amino acids: CSARDPASF. The CDR3 region has the DNA TGCAGTGCTAGAGATCCGGCTAGCTTC.

The chain recombines TRBV21-1 with TRBJ1-4; no check of the table's D call, TRBD1, against the DNA was made. TRBV21-1 counts as a pseudogene. This CDR3 contains 15 residues. For the CDR3, the DNA is TGTGCCAGCAGCGGACACAGGGGGGCTAATGAAAAACTGTTTTTT. This gives the protein CASSGHRGANEKLFF.

This chain joins TRBV6-6 and TRBJ2-1, with 12 bases that match TRBD2. The CDR3 runs to 15 residues. V was clipped by 6 bases and J by 9 bases; unmatched bases: 9. Germline CDR1 MNHNY, CDR2 SVGAGI (reference sequence). As DNA, the CDR3 is TGTGCCAGCAGGCTGACTAGCGGGGGTGTCCCTGAGCAGTTCTTC. Its translation: CASRLTSGGVPEQFF.

The CDR3 is CAWSGEETQYF. The CDR3 nucleotides are TGTGCCTGGAGCGGGGAAGAGACCCAGTACTTC. V is TRBV30 and J is TRBJ2-5, with D tentatively TRBD2 (5 bases). Trimming took 3 bases from V and 3 from J, leaving 5 bases between them. CDR3 length: 11 residues. CDR1 and CDR2 from the germline V gene are GTSNPN and SVGIG (reference sequence).

This rearrangement joins TRBV28 to TRBJ2-1; D perhaps matches TRBD2 (6 bases). Trimming left V 6 bases short and J 8 bases short, with 20 bases between. Germline V gene sequence: CDR1 MDHEN, CDR2 SYDVKM. There are 15 residues in the CDR3. The CDR3 reads CASSDTSTKRDEQFF. The CDR3 nucleotides read TGTGCCAGCAGCGACACTTCGACCAAGCGGGATGAGCAGTTCTTC. The full variable domain, with the rest looked up from reference TRBV28 and TRBJ2-1, is DVKVTQSSRYLVKRTGEKVFLECVQDMDHENMFWYRQDPGLGLRLIYFSYDVKMKEKGDIPEGYSVSREKKERFSLILESASTNQTSMYLCASSDTSTKRDEQFFGPGTRLTVL.

The chain carries TRBV5-1 and TRBJ2-5; D unresolved. This CDR3 is 14 amino acids long. V was trimmed by 7 bases and J by 3 bases, leaving 16 bases between them. Germline CDR1 reads SGHRS; CDR2 reads YFSETQ. This CDR3 reads CASSLRGAEETQYF. The CDR3 DNA sequence: TGCGCCAGCTCCCTTCGAGGCGCGGAAGAGACCCAGTACTTC. Variable domain in full (rest from reference TRBV5-1 and TRBJ2-5): KAGVTQTPRYLIKTRGQQVTLSCSPISGHRSVSWYQQTPGQGLQFLFEYFSETQRNKGNFPGRFSGRQFSNSRSEMNVSTLELGDSALYLCASSLRGAEETQYFGPGTRLLVL.

V is TRBV10-3 and J is TRBJ2-3; D gene uncertain. Trimming left V 10 bases short and J 5 bases short, with 7 bases between. CDR1 ENHRY and CDR2 SYGVKD come from the germline V gene. The CDR3 spans 10 residues. The CDR3 reads CATFGDTQYF. The DNA of the CDR3 is TGTGCCACCTTCGGAGATACGCAGTATTTT.

V usage is TRBV10-1 and J usage is TRBJ1-1; TRBD1 matches 7 bases. Germline V gives CDR1 WNHNN, CDR2 SYGVQD (reference sequence). V trimming: 6 bases; J trimming: 1 base; junction bases outside the gene matches: 8. This CDR3 is built from 15 residues. The CDR3 DNA sequence: TGCGCCAGCAGAAGGGACAGCACCCCGAACACTGAAGCTTTCTTT. As protein: CASRRDSTPNTEAFF.

The J gene is TRBJ1-2, the V gene TRBV25-1; 8 bases are a match to TRBD1. Per the germline V gene, CDR1 is MGHDK and CDR2 is SYGVNS. V shed 2 bases and J 5 bases; nucleotides not matched to a gene: 1. CDR3 length equals 13 residues. The CDR3: CASSERQGYGYTF. As DNA, the CDR3 is TGTGCCAGCAGTGAACGACAGGGGTATGGCTACACCTTC.

This CDR3 reads CASSHYAGVGYEQYF. For the CDR3, the DNA is TGTGCCAGCAGTCACTATGCGGGAGTCGGGTACGAGCAGTACTTC. The chain carries TRBV3-1 (or the pseudogene TRBV3-2) and TRBJ2-7; TRBD2 matches at 7 bases. The CDR3 extends over 15 amino acids. V dropped 6 bases and J dropped 4; count of bases not matched to a gene: 12. Germline V gene sequence: CDR1 LGHDT, CDR2 YNNKEL (reference sequence).

The chain carries TRBV5-6 and TRBJ1-4; maybe TRBD1 (6 bases). The germline gives CDR1 SGHDT, CDR2 YYEEEE. There are 13 residues in the CDR3. Trimming pared 4 bases from V and 7 bases from J, leaving 11 bases between. The CDR3 loop is CASSTDSLEKLFF. CDR3 DNA: TGTGCCAGCAGCACGGACAGTCTTGAAAAACTGTTTTTT.

This rearrangement joins TRBV9 to TRBJ2-1, with D possibly matching TRBD2 (5 bases). The CDR3 loop spans 16 amino acids. Germline V gene data show CDR1 as SGDLS and CDR2 as YYNGEE. V dropped 0 bases and J dropped 4 bases, with 14 bases sitting between them. CDR3 coding DNA: TGTGCCAGCAGCGTAGACCCGAGGCTAGCTTACAATGAGCAGTTCTTC. Its translation is CASSVDPRLAYNEQFF.

The V call is TRBV7-2, the J call TRBJ2-7; tentatively, D is TRBD2 (5 bases). Germline V gives CDR1 SGHTA, CDR2 FQGNSA. V was trimmed by 5 bases and J by 2 bases, leaving 10 bases between them. The length of the CDR3 is 13 residues. Here the CDR3 reads CASSTRSAYEQYF. Written as DNA, the CDR3 is TGTGCCAGCAGCACTCGTAGCGCCTACGAGCAGTACTTC.

J is TRBJ1-2 and V is TRBV13; possibly TRBD1 for D (5 bases). Germline lookup yields CDR1 PRHDT and CDR2 FYEKMQ (reference sequence). The CDR3 contains 14 residues. Trimming left V 4 bases short and J 4 bases short, with 13 bases between. The CDR3 here is CASSSSAGPYGYTF. The DNA for the CDR3 is TGTGCCAGCAGCTCCTCGGCAGGGCCCTATGGCTACACCTTC.

This clone was observed a handful of times. The genes are TRBV7-3 and TRBJ1-6; 10 bases match TRBD1. The V and J ends lost 2 bases and 7 bases, in that order; junction bases with no gene match: 2. This CDR3 is built from 15 residues. CDR1 and CDR2 from the germline V gene are SGHTA and FQGTGA. The CDR3 DNA is TGTGCCAGCAGCTTAGAGGACAGGGGGAATTCACCCCTCCACTTT. This encodes CASSLEDRGNSPLHF.

This rearrangement joins TRBV2 to TRBJ1-5; TRBD1 is a possible D gene (5 bases). V lost 5 bases and J lost 1, with 12 bases in between. This CDR3 is 15 amino acids long. Germline loops: CDR1 SNHLY, CDR2 FYNNEI. This CDR3 is CASSTQGLSNQPQHF. DNA of the CDR3: TGTGCCAGCAGTACCCAGGGCCTAAGCAATCAGCCCCAGCATTTT.